This T cell receptor (beta chain) was sequenced for a study of blood T cell repertoires in COVID-19. For the study at large: Some COVID-19 samples were acute and others convalescent; all came from the United States, Italy and Spain. PBMCs, B-cell-depleted T cells, or T cells were the source of the cDNA or gDNA that made up the material.

The sample holds one count of this clone. Authors' processing steps: Reference gene primers were amplified, and this amplification served to estimate nucleated cell counts. Method: immunoSEQ multiplex PCR; TCRdb's copy keeps in-frame clones and lacks some. D and trimming were read from the DNA, whereas the V and J calls and clone size are those reported in that table. Of tens of thousands of clones in the sample, about 80% were seen once. CDR1 is KGHDR, CDR2 SFDVKD, per germline. This CDR3 comprises 14 residues. J was trimmed by 2 bases and V by 4 bases; bases with no gene match: 3. The V and J genes are TRBV24-1 and TRBJ2-7; TRBD2 aligns across 8 bases. Sequencing was carried out using peripheral blood. The origin of this receptor is a human donor in a cohort sampled during active COVID-19. The CDR3 DNA follows: TGTGCCACCAGTGAGGATAGCGGGGCCTACGAGCAGTACTTC. Translating gives CATSEDSGAYEQYF.